This TCR beta chain stems from a study of cytomegalovirus exposure and HLA in healthy donors. About the study: A subsequent analysis reported that the roughly 120 validation repertoires were produced on the same platform that had also been used for the roughly 700 first-cohort repertoires. The study's findings and limits: As confirmed in vitro, three CMV-associated chains were specific for CMV antigens. The study flagged some 180 TCR beta chains as cytomegalovirus-associated. In the 130 or so validation repertoires, a later analysis found that first-cohort TCR clusters tended to co-occur.

A note on this clone: Its antigen is currently unknown.

Method: immunoSEQ multiplex PCR; TCRdb's copy keeps in-frame clones and lacks some. Here the sample spans around 71,000 clones, 85% to 95% being singletons. The specimen was PBMCs. This TCR derives from a man younger than 35 in good health and CMV-seropositive.

The CDR3 reads CASSPGDNQAFF. CDR3 in DNA: TGTGCCAGCAGTCCAGGGGATAATCAAGCTTTCTTT. V is TRBV27 and J is TRBJ1-1; perhaps TRBD1 as D (6 bases). The V and J ends lost 5 bases and 9 bases respectively, with 13 bases between them. Germline lookup yields CDR1 MNHEY and CDR2 SMNVEV (reference sequence). The CDR3 sequence is 12 residues long.